These 23 T cell receptor beta chains were sequenced from one sample in a study of T cells in localized non-small cell lung cancer. The assay was immunoSEQ multiplex PCR, and TCRdb's table has in-frame clones only and misses some. Among roughly 35,000 clones, roughly 90% were seen once, and the ten largest hold about 2.2%. This specimen consisted of peripheral blood, obtained before any cancer treatment. The receptor set was obtained from an older female donor with stage I lung adenocarcinoma.

This clone was recorded only once. The chain employs TRBV19 and TRBJ1-1; 8 bases line up with TRBD1. The CDR3 is 13 residues long. Trimming cost V 4 bases and J 3 bases; bases outside gene matches: 1. Germline V CDR1 and CDR2: LNHDA, SQIVND (reference sequence). The CDR3 DNA follows: TGTGCCAGTAGTACGACAGGGGACACTGAAGCTTTCTTT. It is translated as CASSTTGDTEAFF.

The chain uses TRBV7-8 and TRBJ1-5; no definite D call. The V end was cut by 4 bases, the J end by 8 bases, with 9 bases between. CDR3 size: 12 residues. CDR1 and CDR2 from the germline V gene are SGHVS and FQNEAQ. The CDR3 is CASSSDREPQHF. CDR3 nucleotides: TGTGCCAGCAGCTCAGATAGGGAGCCCCAGCATTTT.

The chain is built from TRBV30 and TRBJ1-6, with D perhaps TRBD1 (5 bases). Germline V gene data show CDR1 as GTSNPN and CDR2 as SVGIG (reference sequence). CDR3 length: 16 amino acids. The V and J ends lost 3 bases and 3 bases respectively, with 15 bases between them. CDR3 bases: TGTGCCTGGAGAGATTCACAGGCGTTCTATAATTCACCCCTCCACTTT. This sequence encodes CAWRDSQAFYNSPLHF.

This chain links TRBV6-5 with TRBJ1-1; D is perhaps TRBD1 (5 bases). V was cut by 9 bases and J by 1 base, with 18 bases left in between. CDR1 MNHEY and CDR2 SVGAGI come from the germline V gene. The CDR3 sequence is 15 residues long. The CDR3 spells CASRMNRSPNTEAFF. CDR3 bases: TGTGCCAGTCGAATGAACAGGTCCCCGAACACTGAAGCTTTCTTT.

The count of this clone is one. This chain joins TRBV4-1 and TRBJ1-3; D gene unclear. Deletions cut 0 bases from V and 0 bases from J, with 15 bases between. CDR1 MGHRA and CDR2 YSYEKL come from the germline V gene. The CDR3 covers 18 residues. This CDR3 reads CASSQEGEPPLSGNTIYF. In DNA, the CDR3 is TGCGCCAGCAGCCAAGAAGGTGAACCGCCACTCTCTGGAAACACCATATATTTT.

The chain has TRBV5-1 and TRBJ1-5, with D uncertain. This CDR3 region has 15 residues. V lost 1 base to trimming and J lost 5 bases, with 13 bases between them. Per germline, CDR1 SGHRS and CDR2 YFSETQ. The CDR3 region is CASSLHGVSDQPQHF. The CDR3 DNA follows: TGCGCCAGCAGCTTGCACGGGGTAAGCGATCAGCCCCAGCATTTT.

The J gene is TRBJ2-4, the V gene TRBV5-8, with D possibly matching TRBD1 (6 bases). The CDR3 runs to 15 residues. Trimming removed 4 bases from V and 2 bases from J, with 13 bases in between. CDR1 is SGHTS and CDR2 is YDEGEE in the germline V gene. DNA for the CDR3: TGTGCCAGCAGCAGAATGCAGGGGACCAAAAACATTCAGTACTTC. The encoded protein is CASSRMQGTKNIQYF.

V gene TRBV18 combines with J gene TRBJ1-4, with 9 positions matching TRBD1. This CDR3 region has 14 residues. The germline CDR1 and CDR2 sequences are KGHSH and LQKENI. The ends lost 5 bases at V and 7 bases at J; junction bases unmatched: 5. CDR3 loop: CASSKDRGREKLFF. CDR3 DNA: TGTGCCAGCTCAAAGGACAGGGGCCGTGAAAAACTGTTTTTT. Looking up the rest from reference TRBV18 and TRBJ1-4 gives the full variable domain: NAGVMQNPRHLVRRRGQEARLRCSPMKGHSHVYWYRQLPEEGLKFMVYLQKENIIDESGMPKERFSAEFPKEGPSILRIQQVVRGDSAAYFCASSKDRGREKLFFGSGTQLSVL.

The sample holds one count of this clone. This sequence joins TRBV4-3 and TRBJ2-1; maybe TRBD2 (6 bases). V gave up 3 bases and J gave up 9 bases, with 12 bases separating them. CDR3 size: 13 residues. Per germline, CDR1 LGHNA and CDR2 YSLEER. The CDR3 sequence: CASSHGGAAEQFF. As DNA, the CDR3 is TGCGCCAGCAGCCATGGAGGGGCCGCTGAGCAGTTCTTC.

The chain couples TRBV15 to TRBJ2-5; the D is unclear. Germline V gives CDR1 LNHNV, CDR2 YYDKDF (reference sequence). The CDR3 is 14 residues long. The V gene lost 5 bases and the J gene lost 4 bases, with 14 bases spanning the gap. For the CDR3, the DNA is TGTGCCACCAGCCACGATAAGCGCCCAGAGACCCAGTACTTC. It encodes CATSHDKRPETQYF.

The rearrangement links TRBV2 to TRBJ1-2; tentatively, D is TRBD1 (5 bases). V dropped 6 bases and J dropped 6 bases, with 14 bases sitting between them. Germline V gene sequence: CDR1 SNHLY, CDR2 FYNNEI. The CDR3 spans 13 residues. This chain's CDR3 is CASSLGQIDGYTF. For the CDR3, the DNA is TGTGCCAGCAGCCTGGGGCAAATTGATGGCTACACCTTC.

The chain joins TRBV30 to TRBJ2-7, with D tentatively TRBD2 (7 bases). V was pared by 7 bases and J by 7 bases, with 14 bases between. Germline V lookup: CDR1 GTSNPN, CDR2 SVGIG (reference sequence). The CDR3 length is 11 residues. CDR3 protein: CAYGRGGEQYF. The CDR3 nucleotides are TGTGCCTACGGTAGGGGGGGGGAGCAGTACTTC.

The chain has TRBV10-3 and TRBJ2-1, with D perhaps TRBD2 (7 bases). CDR1 ENHRY and CDR2 SYGVKD come from the germline V gene. V was cut by 2 bases and J by 2 bases, with 10 bases left in between. The CDR3 runs to 15 residues. CDR3 in DNA: TGTGCCATCAGTGAGACAGGGACTACCTACAATGAGCAGTTCTTC. Amino acids: CAISETGTTYNEQFF.

The gene calls are TRBV5-1 and TRBJ1-1, with a weak D call TRBD1 (5 bases). The CDR3 spans 14 residues. Trimming stripped 0 bases from V and 4 bases from J, with 10 bases between. Germline V lookup: CDR1 SGHRS, CDR2 YFSETQ. CDR3 DNA sequence: TGCGCCAGCAGCTTGGCCGGCGGGGGCACTGAAGCTTTCTTT. This gives the protein CASSLAGGGTEAFF.

The V gene is TRBV2, the J gene TRBJ2-7; maybe TRBD1 (7 bases). Germline CDR1 SNHLY, CDR2 FYNNEI. V gave up 2 bases and J gave up 5 bases, with 16 bases separating them. CDR3 length: 15 residues. CDR3 coding DNA: TGTGCCAGCAGTGAATGGGCAGGGGGGAGGAACGAGCAGTACTTC. It codes for CASSEWAGGRNEQYF.

The gene calls are TRBV19 and TRBJ2-6; 8 nucleotides align to TRBD1. J lost 0 bases, V lost 3 bases, and 1 base had no gene match. Germline CDR1 and CDR2: LNHDA and SQIVND (reference sequence). The CDR3 is 16 amino acids. CDR3 in DNA: TGTGCCAGTAGTATGGGGACAGGCTCTGGGGCCAACGTCCTGACTTTC. This encodes CASSMGTGSGANVLTF.

This sequence joins TRBV29-1 and TRBJ2-5, with 11 bases aligning to TRBD2. Germline CDR1 and CDR2: SQVTM and ANQGSEA. J gave up 5 bases and V 5 bases, and 7 bases lay outside the gene matches. This CDR3 spans 14 amino acids. The CDR3 is CSVLRTSGRETQYF. In DNA, the CDR3 is TGCAGCGTTCTGAGGACTAGCGGGCGGGAGACCCAGTACTTC.

This chain links TRBV7-8 with TRBJ2-5; TRBD1 might be the D (6 bases). In germline, CDR1 is SGHVS, CDR2 FQNEAQ. V lost 6 bases, J lost 5 bases, and 13 bases lay in between. This CDR3 is 13 amino acids long. CDR3 region: CASRATGYETQYF. Here the CDR3 DNA reads TGTGCCAGCAGAGCAACAGGGTACGAGACCCAGTACTTC.

The chain has TRBV7-2 and TRBJ2-1; D remains unclear. Trimming removed 1 base from V and 4 bases from J, with 11 bases in between. The CDR3 has 15 amino acids. Germline CDR1 is SGHTA and CDR2 is FQGNSA. The CDR3 loop reads CASSLDSDPYNEQFF. The CDR3 DNA follows: TGTGCCAGCAGCTTAGATTCGGATCCTTACAATGAGCAGTTCTTC.

The V gene is TRBV7-9, the J gene TRBJ2-5, with 7 bases matching TRBD2. The V gene end was trimmed by 2 bases and the J gene end by 5 bases; junction bases not matched to a gene: 5. The CDR3 spans 14 residues. Looked up from germline, CDR1 is SEHNR and CDR2 is FQNEAQ (reference sequence). DNA for the CDR3: TGTGCCAGCAGCTTAAGGTCGGGGGGTGAGACCCAGTACTTC. Translation: CASSLRSGGETQYF.

This clone has just a few counts. V and J are TRBV6-1 and TRBJ1-6; D is unclear. The germline V gene encodes CDR1 MNHNS and CDR2 SASEGT. The germline V and J ends were trimmed by 7 bases and 11 bases, with 12 bases remaining between them. CDR3 size: 12 residues. The CDR3: CASMEAGTPLHF. The CDR3 DNA follows: TGTGCCAGCATGGAAGCGGGCACACCCCTCCACTTT.

The V call is TRBV28, the J call TRBJ1-4; 8 bases line up with TRBD1. Trimming removed 6 bases from V and 4 bases from J; junction bases left unmatched: 4. Germline CDR1 MDHEN, CDR2 SYDVKM. There are 14 residues in the CDR3. As DNA, the CDR3 is TGTGCCAGCAGACAGGGGGGGAATAATGAAAAACTGTTTTTT. Translated, it gives CASRQGGNNEKLFF. Combining the CDR3 with reference TRBV28 and TRBJ1-4 gives the whole variable domain DVKVTQSSRYLVKRTGEKVFLECVQDMDHENMFWYRQDPGLGLRLIYFSYDVKMKEKGDIPEGYSVSREKKERFSLILESASTNQTSMYLCASRQGGNNEKLFFGSGTQLSVL.

The chain has TRBV28 and TRBJ2-7, with 11 bases identical to TRBD1. Trimming at V came to 2 bases and at J to 0 bases, leaving 0 bases not matched to a gene. Germline-derived CDR1 and CDR2 are MDHEN and SYDVKM. This CDR3 region has 15 residues. The CDR3 is CASSLGTGGSYEQYF. CDR3 nucleotides: TGTGCCAGCAGTTTAGGGACAGGGGGCTCCTACGAGCAGTACTTC. The variable domain in full, with the rest retrieved from reference TRBV28 and TRBJ2-7, is DVKVTQSSRYLVKRTGEKVFLECVQDMDHENMFWYRQDPGLGLRLIYFSYDVKMKEKGDIPEGYSVSREKKERFSLILESASTNQTSMYLCASSLGTGGSYEQYFGPGTRLTVT.